A selection of T cell receptor beta chains follows, all from one sample in a study of blood T cell repertoires in COVID-19. Method: immunoSEQ multiplex PCR; TCRdb's copy keeps in-frame clones and lacks some. The sample contains about 18,000 clones, roughly nine tenths of which appear only once. The sequenced material came from peripheral blood. The receptors derive from a man in his fifties or sixties with active COVID-19. Both conserved end residues are part of each CDR3.

V gene: TRBV29-1
J gene: TRBJ2-7
CDR3 protein: CSGLSFGYEQYF

V gene: TRBV27
J gene: TRBJ2-1
CDR3 protein: CASSVNRGRGNEQFF

V gene: TRBV2
J gene: TRBJ1-6
CDR3 protein: CASSDNRGNSPLHF

V gene: TRBV30
J gene: TRBJ2-5
CDR3 protein: CAWSWPVQETQYF

V gene: TRBV27
J gene: TRBJ2-7
CDR3 protein: CASSLYSRIYEQYF

V gene: TRBV29-1
J gene: TRBJ2-1
CDR3 protein: CSVETGRANEQFF

V gene: TRBV28
J gene: TRBJ1-3
CDR3 protein: CATKRQGNTIYF

V gene: TRBV10-2
J gene: TRBJ2-3
CDR3 protein: CASGQREGRNTQYF

V gene: TRBV28
J gene: TRBJ1-1
CDR3 protein: CASSPRQRRNTEAFF

V gene: TRBV7-8
J gene: TRBJ2-1
CDR3 protein: CASSLADEQFF

V gene: TRBV9
J gene: TRBJ2-6
CDR3 protein: CASSPQDRAGANVLTF

V gene: TRBV6-2/TRBV6-3
J gene: TRBJ1-2
CDR3 protein: CASSYVRGGLSTF

V gene: TRBV7-9
J gene: TRBJ2-6
CDR3 protein: CASSSTSGYGANVLTF

V gene: TRBV3-1/TRBV3-2
J gene: TRBJ2-7
CDR3 protein: CASSQGSRTGAYEQYF

V gene: TRBV19
J gene: TRBJ1-5
CDR3 protein: CASSTLPGQGMYQPQHF

V gene: TRBV10-3
J gene: TRBJ1-1
CDR3 protein: CAISPKQGMNTEAFF

V gene: TRBV4-3
J gene: TRBJ1-1
CDR3 protein: CASSLRHADTEAFF

V gene: TRBV11-3
J gene: TRBJ2-3
CDR3 protein: CASSFRDTYSTDTQYF

V gene: TRBV4-1
J gene: TRBJ1-1
CDR3 protein: CASSQDWGDGTEAFF

V gene: TRBV10-3
J gene: TRBJ2-1
CDR3 protein: CAITTEVAGRGGRQFF

V gene: TRBV7-2
J gene: TRBJ2-1
CDR3 protein: CASSLARSGGEQFF

V gene: TRBV18
J gene: TRBJ1-2
CDR3 protein: CASSRSGEANYGYTF

V gene: TRBV4-3
J gene: TRBJ1-2
CDR3 protein: CASSQDQGGSYGYTF

V gene: TRBV27
J gene: TRBJ1-5
CDR3 protein: CASSPARAGDNQPQHF

V gene: TRBV29-1
J gene: TRBJ2-5
CDR3 protein: CSVEGLAGDLETQYF

V gene: TRBV11-1
J gene: TRBJ2-1
CDR3 protein: CASSPPGVEGYNEQFF

V gene: TRBV4-3
J gene: TRBJ2-3
CDR3 protein: CASSSQGELTDTQYF

V gene: TRBV7-9
J gene: TRBJ2-1
CDR3 protein: CASSSTSESYNEQFF

V gene: TRBV14
J gene: TRBJ2-5
CDR3 protein: CASSQGTAWDYPPQETQYF

V gene: TRBV12-5
J gene: TRBJ2-1
CDR3 protein: CASVSGSFYNEQFF

V gene: TRBV10-1
J gene: TRBJ1-5
CDR3 protein: CASTGTGQQPQHF

V gene: TRBV28
J gene: TRBJ1-1
CDR3 protein: CAASGTGLNTEAFF

V gene: TRBV7-2
J gene: TRBJ1-1
CDR3 protein: CASSTPGGGTGRGAEAFF

V gene: TRBV30
J gene: TRBJ2-2
CDR3 protein: CAWSVFGAGGNTGELFF

V gene: TRBV7-2
J gene: TRBJ1-1
CDR3 protein: CASSAGATDHAEAFF

V gene: TRBV12-3/TRBV12-4
J gene: TRBJ1-2
CDR3 protein: CASSGTGARTF

V gene: TRBV4-3
J gene: TRBJ1-1
CDR3 protein: CASSREQGLNTEAFF

V gene: TRBV2
J gene: TRBJ1-5
CDR3 protein: CASSTGQGSNQPQHF